Many counts were recorded for the clone carrying this T cell receptor (beta chain). The data were taken from a study of T cells in Graves' hyperthyroidism and ophthalmopathy. Study details: Peripheral blood was taken when the disease was first diagnosed, before any treatment began.

V gave up 10 bases and J gave up 5 bases, with 18 bases separating them. The CDR3 loop spans 14 amino acids. Germline CDR1 reads SNHLY; CDR2 reads FYNNEI. The source material, RNA transcripts, was used to amplify TCR beta CDR3 regions. Researchers ran a first-round RT-PCR on the TCR CDR3 using the HTBI primer set. A single record per CDR3 protein comes from TCRdb applying MiXCR to the multiplex PCR reads. The table includes some 250,000 distinct CDR3 sequences, more than 12% detected once. This clonotype was obtained from a woman aged 35 to 49 with Graves' hyperthyroidism that later progressed to Graves' ophthalmopathy. The source material was blood. The chain has TRBV2 and TRBJ2-1, with TRBD2 as a possible D gene (5 bases). The CDR3 region has the DNA TGTGCCATCCACCCCCGGACTCCTCACAATGAGCAGTTCTTC. Its translation is CAIHPRTPHNEQFF.